The rows below give T cell receptor beta chains drawn from one sample of a study of blood T cell repertoires in COVID-19. Here immunoSEQ multiplex PCR was the method, and the copy in TCRdb shows in-frame clones only, minus some. The table has fewer than 250,000 clones, around 90% seen once. Sequenced: peripheral blood. The origin of the receptors is a human donor in a cohort sampled during active COVID-19. Each CDR3 is given with its conserved first and last residue. Each record gives: V gene, clone size, J gene, D gene, CDR3 protein, CDR3 DNA. A D gene is named only where the DNA matches it firmly. Size is omitted from some rows. Given values are once, few, many or a class for expanded clones.

>TRBV4-2|NA|TRBJ1-4|NA
CASSLEATNEKLFF
TGTGCCAGCAGCCTCGAGGCAACTAATGAAAAACTGTTTTTT
>TRBV10-3|NA|TRBJ1-1|NA
CAISEEGYTEAFF
TGTGCCATCAGTGAAGAGGGATACACTGAAGCTTTCTTT
>TRBV5-5|few|TRBJ2-7|NA
CASSLDWGVSSYEQYF
TGTGCCAGCAGCTTGGATTGGGGGGTGAGCTCCTACGAGCAGTACTTC
>TRBV2|NA|TRBJ2-3|NA
CASSIQGSTDTQYF
TGTGCCAGCAGTATACAGGGTTCCACAGATACGCAGTATTTT
>TRBV5-1|NA|TRBJ2-1|TRBD2
CASSHGKLAGYNNEQFF
TGCGCCAGCAGCCACGGTAAACTAGCGGGCTATAACAATGAGCAGTTCTTC
>TRBV6-6|few|TRBJ2-7|NA
CASSYRLAYEQYF
TGTGCCAGCAGTTACCGATTAGCCTACGAGCAGTACTTC
>TRBV30|NA|TRBJ1-2|NA
CAWSILGGSGYGYTF
TGTGCCTGGAGCATATTAGGGGGTTCGGGATATGGCTACACCTTC
>TRBV27|NA|TRBJ1-3|TRBD1
CASSLRGGQGASGNTIYF
TGTGCCAGCAGTCTAAGGGGGGGACAGGGGGCCTCCGGAAACACCATATATTTT
>TRBV2|NA|TRBJ2-1|TRBD2
CASSDTGLAGGDNEQFF
TGTGCCAGCAGTGATACGGGACTAGCGGGGGGGGACAATGAGCAGTTCTTC
>TRBV6-1|NA|TRBJ1-5|NA
CASSGKTGFLNNQPQHF
TGTGCCAGCAGTGGAAAAACAGGGTTTTTGAACAATCAGCCCCAGCATTTT
>TRBV10-2|NA|TRBJ2-3|TRBD1
CASRQGPSTDTQYF
TGCGCCAGCAGACAGGGGCCTAGCACAGATACGCAGTATTTT
>TRBV5-1|NA|TRBJ2-6|TRBD1
CASRDSSGANVLTF
TGCGCCAGCCGGGACAGCTCTGGGGCCAACGTCCTGACTTTC
>TRBV27|NA|TRBJ1-1|NA
CASSLKRVTEAFF
TGTGCCAGCAGCCTAAAGCGGGTTACTGAAGCTTTCTTT
>TRBV6-1|NA|TRBJ2-7|NA
CASSEGLPGSYEQYF
TGTGCCAGCAGTGAGGGACTCCCTGGGTCCTACGAGCAGTACTTC
>TRBV7-2|NA|TRBJ1-2|NA
CASSLAPHRFRYTF
TGTGCCAGCAGCTTAGCTCCCCACAGGTTTCGGTACACCTTC
>TRBV5-5|NA|TRBJ2-2|TRBD1
CASSFTGTANTGELFF
TGTGCCAGCAGCTTTACCGGGACAGCGAACACCGGGGAGCTGTTTTTT
>TRBV6-1|NA|TRBJ2-7|NA
CASSEEGGALGTDEQYF
TGTGCCAGCAGTGAAGAGGGGGGGGCTCTGGGTACCGACGAGCAGTACTTC
>TRBV3-1/TRBV3-2|few|TRBJ1-6|NA
CASSQVGDSPLHF
TGTGCCAGCAGCCAAGTCGGGGATTCACCCCTCCACTTT
>TRBV5-1|NA|TRBJ1-1|TRBD1
CASSPTGANTEAFF
TGCGCCAGCAGCCCGACAGGGGCGAACACTGAAGCTTTCTTT
>TRBV4-2|NA|TRBJ2-1|TRBD2
CASSQGAGGDPYNEQFF
TGTGCCAGCAGCCAAGGGGCGGGGGGCGACCCCTACAATGAGCAGTTCTTC
>TRBV10-2|NA|TRBJ1-5|NA
CASSREYQPQHF
TGCGCCAGCAGCCGGGAGTATCAGCCCCAGCATTTT
>TRBV27|NA|TRBJ2-1|TRBD2
CASSPGTNNNEQFF
TGTGCCAGCAGTCCAGGGACTAATAACAATGAGCAGTTCTTC
>TRBV10-3|NA|TRBJ1-5|NA
CATQGTNQPQHF
TGTGCCACACAGGGAACAAATCAGCCCCAGCATTTT
>TRBV7-2|NA|TRBJ2-7|TRBD2
CASSLVASGVYEQYF
TGTGCCAGCAGCTTAGTCGCTAGCGGGGTATACGAGCAGTACTTC
>TRBV3-1/TRBV3-2|once|TRBJ2-7|TRBD2
CASSQDAGGRAVYEQYF
TGTGCCAGCAGCCAAGATGCCGGCGGGAGGGCCGTCTACGAGCAGTACTTC
>TRBV4-1|NA|TRBJ1-3|NA
CASSQEPRTTGNTIYF
TGCGCCAGCAGCCAAGAGCCCCGGACTACTGGAAACACCATATATTTT